This T cell receptor beta chain was recorded in a study of cytomegalovirus exposure and HLA in healthy donors. As regards this clone: What it recognizes is unknown.

The study, taken as a whole, reports: When a later analysis compared HLA-associated TCR beta chains with equally common others, the HLA-associated chains turned out to be more clonally expanded and to have lower generation probabilities. TCR beta V- and J-gene trimming was later associated with a missense DCLRE1C variant. Prediction of most subjects' HLA-A and HLA-B alleles by TCR beta sequences was reportedly accurate.

PCR employed 60 Vbeta and 13 Jbeta primers. Authors' processing steps: In a later analysis, the count reached some 83 million unique TCR beta chains, with about 10 million shared. TCRdb keeps only in-frame clones here, not all; method: immunoSEQ multiplex PCR. V and J calls and clone size are as listed in that table; D and trimming were resolved from the DNA. In all, the sample yields around 130,000 clones. CDR1 is MDHEN, CDR2 SYDVKM, per germline. The CDR3 has 19 amino acids. Trimming at V came to 5 bases and at J to 4 bases, leaving 15 bases not matched to a gene. The specimen was PBMCs. This sequence joins TRBV28 and TRBJ2-1; 12 bases map to TRBD1. The TCR comes from a woman aged 40 to 50 in good health and CMV-seronegative. CDR3 DNA sequence: TGTGCCAGCAGTACCCGGGACAGGGGGCGGTCAAATTCTTACAATGAGCAGTTCTTC. It yields the protein CASSTRDRGRSNSYNEQFF.